This T cell receptor (beta chain) is from a study of blood T cells in healthy people across ages (dated by TCRdb to the mid-2010s). About the investigation overall: In model experiments, roughly one uniquely barcoded TCR beta cDNA molecule per two T cells was captured by template switching. To track age-related changes in TCR beta repertoire diversity, the study relied on deep sequencing normalized with unique cDNA molecular identifiers. The donors were split into four age groups: young (average approximately 16 years), middle-aged (around 40), aged (approximately 59) and long-lived (approximately 80). To avoid experimental bias, donors of different ages were distributed randomly across sequencing lanes. The study analyzed two additional independent replicas of 1 million unique cDNA reads from the same blood draw for two donors, one aged 18 to 29 and one aged 80 or older. What the authors observed across the whole study: Observed TCR beta diversity per million T cells fell roughly linearly with age, and a significant reduction was already apparent by age roughly 41. Estimates of total diversity based on one million sequenced T cells were considered lower bounds and underestimates. Because profiling used bulk unsorted PBMCs, naive and antigen-experienced compartments could not be compared conclusively. A strong correlation was found between observed TCR beta diversity and the percentage of naive T cells measured by flow cytometry. Because donor CMV infection status was unknown, age-related changes in expanded clonotypes were potentially confounded. Compared with the aged group, more naive CD4+ T cells, fewer expanded clones and increased TCR diversity were shown by the long-lived group, suggesting age selection.

On this clonotype: What this receptor recognizes is not known. Per-base qualities were not stored, and no clone one base away is much larger.

From the cysteine up to the phenylalanine, the CDR3 has a length of 17 residues. Only the CDR3 DNA stays, 51 bases, in frame from base 1. Trimming leaves V shorter by 5 bases and J shorter by 7 bases, with the junction holding 18 bases beyond the gene matches. Reading the germline V gene gives CDR1 SGHVS and CDR2 FQNEAQ. The roughly 38 donors, aged about 6 to 95 years, were systemically healthy Caucasian individuals from Russia. Roughly 10 milliliters of peripheral blood were collected from each donor into EDTA-treated Vacutainer tubes. Ficoll-Paque density-gradient centrifugation was used to isolate PBMCs, with at least 6.5 million per sample. Trizol reagent was used to extract total RNA from the PBMCs, yielding at least 5 micrograms per sample. For every donor, flow cytometry on a PBMC aliquot measured the percentage of naive CD45RAhigh/CD27high T cells. Libraries were made using 5' RACE. Sequencing took place on an Illumina HiSeq 2500. A second PCR of about 6 to 12 cycles was performed with a sample-barcoded 5' primer and a J-beta primer mix. A template-switch 5' adaptor carrying 12 random nucleotides introduced a unique molecular identifier onto each TCR beta cDNA molecule. Each sample yielded at least 3 million CDR3-containing paired-end reads. The Mint cDNA synthesis kit, primed by a TRBC-specific oligonucleotide, was used to synthesize first-strand cDNA from all RNA. After uracil-DNA glycosylase treatment, a first 18-cycle PCR used universal primers M1SS and BC2_uni_R on all cDNA. As for how the authors treated the data: For normalization, 1 million high-quality reads were randomly selected from each sample, with every read carrying a distinct molecular identifier. Instead of being binned into consensus sequences, reads with shared molecular identifiers were discarded. MiTCR, set to a Q25 quality threshold and the strictest error-elimination algorithm, was used for CDR3 identification, clonotype clustering and error correction. A nonparametric unseen species model with Euler transformation was used to estimate lower-bound total TCR beta diversity. TCRdb reanalyzed the raw reads on its own, using fastp at Q25 for trimming and MiXCR for clone calling, and kept in-frame beta chains. Each entry is one CDR3 protein sequence, shown with its most common DNA and genes. These V and J calls are TCRdb output, not the study's own analysis. This sample comprises 1.5 million to 2 million distinct CDR3 sequences, 25% to 30% of them detected only once. The ten largest make up over 7% of the sample.

This TCR was sampled from a woman younger than 45 in good health. The chain employs TRBV7-8 and TRBJ1-2, with TRBD1 matching 8 junction bases. Sequencing used blood. In nucleotides, the sequence is TGTGCCAGCAGCGCCCTCCTCCCGGGACAGGCCTACGTTGGCTACACCTTC. It codes for CASSALLPGQAYVGYTF.